Listed below are T cell receptor beta chains from one sample, sequenced in a study of blood T cell repertoires in COVID-19. Profiled with immunoSEQ multiplex PCR; TCRdb holds only in-frame clones, not every one. The table has approximately 170,000 clones, roughly 80% seen once. The sample was peripheral blood. These receptors were taken from a man between 70 and 80 years old with active or convalescent COVID-19. Both conserved end residues are part of each CDR3. Fields, in order: CDR3 DNA, CDR3 protein, CDR3 length, V gene, D gene, clone size, J gene. A D gene is named only where the DNA matches it firmly. Some rows mark clone size as missing; the rest say once, few, many or name a class of expanded clone.

TGTGCCTGGAGTGCCTCGAGGTGGGAGAATGAAAAACTGTTTTTT	CAWSASRWENEKLFF	15	TRBV30	.	.	TRBJ1-4
TGTGCCATCAGTGGCGGGGACCGGGCTTTCTTT	CAISGGDRAFF	11	TRBV10-3	.	.	TRBJ1-1
TGTGCCAGCAGTGATAAAAAGACAGCGCAGTACTTC	CASSDKKTAQYF	12	TRBV6-1	.	few	TRBJ2-7
TGTGCCAGCAAACCTAGACCGCCGGGCTACGAGCAGTACTTC	CASKPRPPGYEQYF	14	TRBV3-1/TRBV3-2	.	many	TRBJ2-7
TGTGCCAGCTCCCTGTGGGGGGGGCCGTACAATGAGCAGTTCTTC	CASSLWGGPYNEQFF	15	TRBV18	.	.	TRBJ2-1
TGTGCCAGCAGCGTAGGGCCCGGGAGGATCAATGAGCAGTTCTTC	CASSVGPGRINEQFF	15	TRBV9	TRBD2	many	TRBJ2-1
TGTGCCAGCAGCCGTACTAGCGGCCCAATCGGGGAGCTGTTTTTT	CASSRTSGPIGELFF	15	TRBV7-6	TRBD2	.	TRBJ2-2
TGTGCCAGCAGTGAACGGTGGCGTAGCGACGGAAGTTACAATGAGCAGTTCTTC	CASSERWRSDGSYNEQFF	18	TRBV7-9	.	.	TRBJ2-1
TGTGCCAGCAGTTCCCGGACAGCCATGAACACTGAAGCTTTCTTT	CASSSRTAMNTEAFF	15	TRBV6-5	.	.	TRBJ1-1
TGTGCTAGTGGTTTGGGGCAGGGCACAGATACGCAGTATTTT	CASGLGQGTDTQYF	14	TRBV12-5	.	once	TRBJ2-3
TGTGCCAGCGGGACAGGAATCGTGGGCAATAGCAATCAGCCCCAGCATTTT	CASGTGIVGNSNQPQHF	17	TRBV18	TRBD1	.	TRBJ1-5
TGCGCCAGCAGTGAGACAGGGACAGGGGCATACAATGAGCAGTTCTTC	CASSETGTGAYNEQFF	16	TRBV10-1	TRBD1	.	TRBJ2-1
TGTGCCAGCTCACCGGGAGGGACTAATGAAAAACTGTTTTTT	CASSPGGTNEKLFF	14	TRBV18	.	.	TRBJ1-4
TGTGCCAGCACCGAAGGTGGGGGGCGGGGGGAGACCCAGTACTTC	CASTEGGGRGETQYF	15	TRBV2	.	.	TRBJ2-5
TGTGCCAGCAGCTTAGATAGCCGAGGGCTCGGCTACACCTTC	CASSLDSRGLGYTF	14	TRBV7-9	.	.	TRBJ1-2
TGCGCCAGCAGCCAGGCTCCCGGGGGACCCCAAGAGACCCAGTACTTC	CASSQAPGGPQETQYF	16	TRBV4-1	.	.	TRBJ2-5
TGCGCCAGCAGGTCACAGGGGGCTCAGGAGACCCAGTACTTC	CASRSQGAQETQYF	14	TRBV5-1	TRBD1	.	TRBJ2-5
TGTGCCAGCAGTTATTCCTCCGGGACAGGGATTAATCAGCCCCAGCATTTT	CASSYSSGTGINQPQHF	17	TRBV6-2/TRBV6-3	TRBD1	.	TRBJ1-5
TGTGCCAGCAGTCCCGACAGCTACGAGCAGTACTTC	CASSPDSYEQYF	12	TRBV28	.	.	TRBJ2-7
TGTGCCAGTAGGCCGGACCGCAGCGGGGACTATGGCTACACCTTC	CASRPDRSGDYGYTF	15	TRBV19	.	.	TRBJ1-2
TGTGCCAGCAGTGGCCAAATTAGAAGCGGGGAGACTGAAGCTTTCTTT	CASSGQIRSGETEAFF	16	TRBV28	.	.	TRBJ1-1
TGTGCCACCAGAGGGACAGGGGGCCAGCCGGGGACAGATACGCAGTATTTT	CATRGTGGQPGTDTQYF	17	TRBV24-1	TRBD1	.	TRBJ2-3
TGTGCCAGCAGCCCCGGGACAGAGAATGAAAAACTGTTTTTT	CASSPGTENEKLFF	14	TRBV5-4	TRBD1	.	TRBJ1-4
TGTGCCAGCAGTTCAGGGACAGTCCCCTACGAGCAGTACTTC	CASSSGTVPYEQYF	14	TRBV27	TRBD1	.	TRBJ2-7
TGCGCCAGCAGCCACCGGACAGGGGAGACCCAGTACTTC	CASSHRTGETQYF	13	TRBV5-1	TRBD1	.	TRBJ2-5
TGTGCCAGCAGCTTGTGGGGGGTCTCTGGAAACACCATATATTTT	CASSLWGVSGNTIYF	15	TRBV5-8	.	.	TRBJ1-3
TGTGCCAGCTCACTTAAGATGGAAGGAGCTGAAGCTTTCTTT	CASSLKMEGAEAFF	14	TRBV18	.	.	TRBJ1-1
TGTGCCAGCAGTTACGATGGACAGGGATGGGACGGCTACACCTTC	CASSYDGQGWDGYTF	15	TRBV6-5	TRBD1	once	TRBJ1-2
TGTGCCAGCTCACGAGGACAGGGTTTAGGCGAAAAACTGTTTTTT	CASSRGQGLGEKLFF	15	TRBV18	TRBD1	once	TRBJ1-4
TGCGCCAGCCGGACAGGCGCTCAGAACACCGGGGAGCTGTTTTTT	CASRTGAQNTGELFF	15	TRBV5-1	TRBD1	.	TRBJ2-2
TGTGCCAGCTCCGGGGGGGAGGGCAATCAGCCCCAGCATTTT	CASSGGEGNQPQHF	14	TRBV18	.	.	TRBJ1-5
TGTGCCAGCTCACCTCCAGGAGCGGGACCCTACGAGCAGTACTTC	CASSPPGAGPYEQYF	15	TRBV18	TRBD2	few	TRBJ2-7
TGTGCCAGCAGCCGGGAGGCCGGGGAGCTGTTTTTT	CASSREAGELFF	12	TRBV7-8	TRBD2	.	TRBJ2-2
TGTGCCAGCAGCTTAAGCGGACAGGAAGAGACCCAGTACTTC	CASSLSGQEETQYF	14	TRBV11-2	TRBD1	.	TRBJ2-5